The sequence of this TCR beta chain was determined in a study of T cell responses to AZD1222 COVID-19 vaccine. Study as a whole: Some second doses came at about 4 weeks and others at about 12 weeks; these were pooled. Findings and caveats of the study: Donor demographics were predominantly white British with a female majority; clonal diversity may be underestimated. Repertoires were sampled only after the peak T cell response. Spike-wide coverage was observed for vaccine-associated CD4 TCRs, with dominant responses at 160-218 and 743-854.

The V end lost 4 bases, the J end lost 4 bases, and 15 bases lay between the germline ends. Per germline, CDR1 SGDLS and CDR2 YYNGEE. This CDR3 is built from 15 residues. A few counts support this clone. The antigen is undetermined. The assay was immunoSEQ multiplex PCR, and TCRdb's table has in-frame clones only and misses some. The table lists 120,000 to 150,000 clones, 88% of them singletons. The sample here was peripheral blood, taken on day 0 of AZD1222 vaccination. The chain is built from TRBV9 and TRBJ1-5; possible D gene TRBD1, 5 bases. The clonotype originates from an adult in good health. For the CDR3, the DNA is TGTGCCAGCAGCCCTAACGTGGGGGAAAATCAGCCCCAGCATTTT. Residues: CASSPNVGENQPQHF.